Listed below are T cell receptor beta chains from one sample, sequenced in a study of T cell repertoires in cytomegalovirus infection. MiXCR was run by TCRdb on the reads, yielding one entry per CDR3 protein. The sample yields 150,000 to 200,000 distinct CDR3 sequences, roughly a fifth seen once. Sequences were obtained from PBMCs. These receptors all come from a human donor in good health (CMV status not recorded). Some clones in this sample may be carry-over from other donors' samples. The CDR3 runs from the conserved cysteine through the conserved F or W. The D gene is left open where the match is weak. Expanded clones are given a class, and other clones once, few, many or no size at all.

TRBV28,TRBD2,-,TRBJ2-1,CASSSSGSTTYNEQFF,TGTGCCAGCAGTTCGAGCGGGAGTACTACCTACAATGAGCAGTTCTTC
TRBV20-1,-,-,TRBJ2-7,CSARESTGSYEQYF,TGCAGTGCTAGAGAGTCGACAGGCTCCTACGAGCAGTACTTC
TRBV6-5,-,few,TRBJ1-5,CASSGGHTGGRSNQPQHF,TGTGCCAGCAGTGGCGGCCACACGGGGGGTCGTAGCAATCAGCCCCAGCATTTT
TRBV29-1,-,many,TRBJ2-5,CSVDAGRGRETQYF,TGCAGCGTTGACGCAGGACGTGGGAGGGAGACCCAGTACTTC
TRBV7-2,-,many,TRBJ1-2,CASSLVSYGYTF,TGTGCCAGCAGCTTAGTCAGTTATGGCTACACCTTC
TRBV19,-,many,TRBJ2-2,CASTLGLASTGELFF,TGTGCCAGTACCCTCGGGCTAGCTTCCACCGGGGAGCTGTTTTTT
TRBV29-1,-,-,TRBJ2-3,CSVERMSSASTDTQYF,TGCAGCGTTGAAAGGATGTCTAGCGCTTCCACAGATACGCAGTATTTT
TRBV24-1,-,few,TRBJ2-1,CATSDLSGSSYNEQFF,TGTGCCACCAGTGATTTGTCTGGAAGCTCCTACAATGAGCAGTTCTTC
TRBV6-2/TRBV6-3,-,many,TRBJ2-3,CASSWGADTQYF,TGTGCCAGCAGTTGGGGGGCAGATACGCAGTATTTT
TRBV25-1,-,-,TRBJ1-3,CASSDYDTSGNTIYF,TGTGCCAGCAGTGATTACGATACCTCTGGAAACACCATATATTTT
TRBV5-5,-,few,TRBJ2-5,CASNKRGPAETQYF,TGTGCCAGCAACAAACGGGGTCCGGCGGAGACCCAGTACTTC
TRBV19,TRBD1,-,TRBJ2-7,CASHSGGEVNVQYF,TGTGCCAGCCACTCAGGGGGCGAGGTGAACGTGCAGTACTTC
TRBV27,TRBD1,few,TRBJ1-2,CASTPAGGPNYGYTF,TGTGCCAGCACCCCTGCAGGGGGGCCAAACTATGGCTACACCTTC
TRBV19,-,-,TRBJ2-5,CASSRDIQETQYF,TGTGCCAGTAGTAGGGACATCCAAGAGACCCAGTACTTC